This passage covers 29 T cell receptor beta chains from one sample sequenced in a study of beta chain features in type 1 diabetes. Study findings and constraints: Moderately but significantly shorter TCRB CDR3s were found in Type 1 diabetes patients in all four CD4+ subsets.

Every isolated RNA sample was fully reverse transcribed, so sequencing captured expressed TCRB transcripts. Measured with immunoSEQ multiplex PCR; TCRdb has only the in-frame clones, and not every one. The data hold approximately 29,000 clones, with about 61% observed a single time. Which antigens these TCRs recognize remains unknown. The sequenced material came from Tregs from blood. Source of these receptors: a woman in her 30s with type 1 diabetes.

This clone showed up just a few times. The CDR3 DNA is TGTGCCAGCAGCCCCACCCTGCGGGGACTCTACAATGAGCAGTTCTTC. It is translated as CASSPTLRGLYNEQFF. This sequence joins TRBV13 and TRBJ2-1; possible D gene TRBD2, 6 bases. This CDR3 spans 16 amino acids. Deletions cut 5 bases from V and 3 bases from J, with 17 bases between. CDR1 and CDR2 (germline): PRHDT, FYEKMQ (reference sequence).

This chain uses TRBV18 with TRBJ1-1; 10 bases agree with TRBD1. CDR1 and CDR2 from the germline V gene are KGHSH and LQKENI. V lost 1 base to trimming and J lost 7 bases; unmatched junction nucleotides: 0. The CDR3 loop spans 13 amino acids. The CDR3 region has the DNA TGTGCCAGCTCACCACGGGACAGGGGTGAAGCTTTCTTT. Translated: CASSPRDRGEAFF. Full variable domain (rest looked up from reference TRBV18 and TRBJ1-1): NAGVMQNPRHLVRRRGQEARLRCSPMKGHSHVYWYRQLPEEGLKFMVYLQKENIIDESGMPKERFSAEFPKEGPSILRIQQVVRGDSAAYFCASSPRDRGEAFFGQGTRLTVV.

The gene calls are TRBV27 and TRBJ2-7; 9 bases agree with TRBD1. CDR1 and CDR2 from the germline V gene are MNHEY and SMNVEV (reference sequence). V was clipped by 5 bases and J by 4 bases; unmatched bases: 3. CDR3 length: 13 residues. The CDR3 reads CASSGQGWYEQYF. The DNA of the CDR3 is TGTGCCAGCAGTGGACAGGGGTGGTACGAGCAGTACTTC.

CDR3 sequence: CASSILADSDTQYF. The CDR3 bases are TGTGCCAGTAGTATCCTAGCGGACTCAGATACGCAGTATTTT. This rearrangement joins TRBV19 to TRBJ2-3, with 7 bases lining up with TRBD2. Germline V CDR1 and CDR2: LNHDA, SQIVND (reference sequence). The CDR3 contains 14 residues. V lost 3 bases to trimming and J lost 4 bases; unmatched junction nucleotides: 4.

CDR3 sequence reads: CASSGGETQYF. As DNA, the CDR3 is TGTGCCAGCAGCGGAGGGGAGACCCAGTACTTC. The V call is TRBV7-9, the J call TRBJ2-5; a weak D match, TRBD2 (6 bases). The CDR3 sequence is 11 residues long. Per germline, CDR1 SEHNR and CDR2 FQNEAQ (reference sequence). Trimming left V 5 bases short and J 5 bases short, with 6 bases between. Combining the CDR3 with reference TRBV7-9 and TRBJ2-5 gives the whole variable domain DTGVSQNPRHKITKRGQNVTFRCDPISEHNRLYWYRQTLGQGPEFLTYFQNEAQLEKSRLLSDRFSAERPKGSFSTLEIQRTEQGDSAMYLCASSGGETQYFGPGTRLLVL.

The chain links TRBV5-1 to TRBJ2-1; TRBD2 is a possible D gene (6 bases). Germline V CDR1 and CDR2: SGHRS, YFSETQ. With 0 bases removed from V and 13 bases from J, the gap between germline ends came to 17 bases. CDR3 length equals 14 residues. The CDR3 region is CASSLDPGRGDQFF. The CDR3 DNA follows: TGCGCCAGCAGCTTGGATCCCGGGCGGGGAGACCAGTTCTTC. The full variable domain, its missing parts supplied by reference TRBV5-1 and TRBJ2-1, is KAGVTQTPRYLIKTRGQQVTLSCSPISGHRSVSWYQQTPGQGLQFLFEYFSETQRNKGNFPGRFSGRQFSNSRSEMNVSTLELGDSALYLCASSLDPGRGDQFFGPGTRLTVL.

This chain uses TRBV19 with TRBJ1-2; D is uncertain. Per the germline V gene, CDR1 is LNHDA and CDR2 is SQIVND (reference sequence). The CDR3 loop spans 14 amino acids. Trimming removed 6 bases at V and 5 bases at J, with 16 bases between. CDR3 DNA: TGTGCCAGTAGCCCCGCACAGCCTTATTATGGCTACACCTTC. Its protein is CASSPAQPYYGYTF.

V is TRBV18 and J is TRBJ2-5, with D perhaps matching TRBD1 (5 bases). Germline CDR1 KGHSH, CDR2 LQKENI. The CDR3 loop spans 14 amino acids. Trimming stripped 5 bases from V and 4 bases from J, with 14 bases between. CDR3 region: CASSSLSQGETQYF. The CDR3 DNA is TGTGCCAGCTCATCCCTCTCCCAGGGAGAGACCCAGTACTTC.

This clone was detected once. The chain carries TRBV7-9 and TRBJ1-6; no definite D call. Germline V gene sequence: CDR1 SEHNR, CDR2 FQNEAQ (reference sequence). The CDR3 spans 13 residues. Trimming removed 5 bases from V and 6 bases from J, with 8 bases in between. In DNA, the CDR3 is TGTGCCAGCAGCCCGAGGTCTAATTCACCCCTCCACTTT. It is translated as CASSPRSNSPLHF.

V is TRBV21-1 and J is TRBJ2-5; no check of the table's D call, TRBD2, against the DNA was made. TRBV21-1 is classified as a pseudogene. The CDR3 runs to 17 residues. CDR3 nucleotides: TGTGCCAGCAGGATAAGGGCCCGGGGGTCGCTTCAAGAGACCCAGTACTTC. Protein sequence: CASRIRARGSLQETQYF.

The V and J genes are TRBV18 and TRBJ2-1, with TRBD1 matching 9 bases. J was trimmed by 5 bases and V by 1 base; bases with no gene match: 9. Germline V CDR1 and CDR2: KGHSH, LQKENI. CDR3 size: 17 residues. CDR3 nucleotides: TGTGCCAGCTCACCACAACTCGCCGGGACAGGGAACAATGAGCAGTTCTTC. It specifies CASSPQLAGTGNNEQFF. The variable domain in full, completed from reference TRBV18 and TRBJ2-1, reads NAGVMQNPRHLVRRRGQEARLRCSPMKGHSHVYWYRQLPEEGLKFMVYLQKENIIDESGMPKERFSAEFPKEGPSILRIQQVVRGDSAAYFCASSPQLAGTGNNEQFFGPGTRLTVL.

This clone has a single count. The CDR3 sequence is CASSPLSGVTKQETQYF. CDR3 in DNA: TGTGCCAGCTCACCGCTGAGCGGAGTCACAAAACAAGAGACCCAGTACTTC. This chain links TRBV18 with TRBJ2-5, with D perhaps matching TRBD2 (5 bases). The CDR3 is 17 residues long. CDR1 and CDR2 (germline): KGHSH, LQKENI. With 3 bases removed from V and 2 bases from J, the gap between germline ends came to 19 bases.

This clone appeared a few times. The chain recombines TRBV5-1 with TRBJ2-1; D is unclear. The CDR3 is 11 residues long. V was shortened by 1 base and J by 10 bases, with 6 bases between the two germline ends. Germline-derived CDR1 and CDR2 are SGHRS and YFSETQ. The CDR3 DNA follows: TGCGCCAGCAGCTTGTCGGTAGAGCAGTTCTTC. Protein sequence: CASSLSVEQFF.

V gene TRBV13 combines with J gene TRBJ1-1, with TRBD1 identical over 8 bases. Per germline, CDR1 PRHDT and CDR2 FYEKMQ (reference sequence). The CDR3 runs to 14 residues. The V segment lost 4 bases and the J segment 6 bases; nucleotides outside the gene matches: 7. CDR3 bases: TGTGCCAGCAGCTCCTGGCAGGGGGCCTCTGAAGCTTTCTTT. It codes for CASSSWQGASEAFF.

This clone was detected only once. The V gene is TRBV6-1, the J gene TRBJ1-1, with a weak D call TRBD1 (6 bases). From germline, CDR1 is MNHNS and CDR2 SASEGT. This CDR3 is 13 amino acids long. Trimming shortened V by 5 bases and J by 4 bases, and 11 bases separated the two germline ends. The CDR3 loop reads CASSNTGITEAFF. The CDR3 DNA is TGTGCCAGCAGTAATACAGGGATCACTGAAGCTTTCTTT.

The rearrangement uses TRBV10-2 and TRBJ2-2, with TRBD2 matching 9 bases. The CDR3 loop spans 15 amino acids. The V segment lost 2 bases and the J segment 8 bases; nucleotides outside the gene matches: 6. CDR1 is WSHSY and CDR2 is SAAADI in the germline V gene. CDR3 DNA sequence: TGCGCCAGCAGTGAGGGGGTAGCGGGAGCTGGGGAGCTGTTTTTT. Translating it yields CASSEGVAGAGELFF.

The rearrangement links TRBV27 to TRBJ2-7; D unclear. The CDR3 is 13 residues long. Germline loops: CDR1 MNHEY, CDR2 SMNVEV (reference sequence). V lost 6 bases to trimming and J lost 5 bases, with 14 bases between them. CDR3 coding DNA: TGTGCCAGCAGCTATCGTCCGTCCCACGAGCAGTACTTC. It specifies CASSYRPSHEQYF.

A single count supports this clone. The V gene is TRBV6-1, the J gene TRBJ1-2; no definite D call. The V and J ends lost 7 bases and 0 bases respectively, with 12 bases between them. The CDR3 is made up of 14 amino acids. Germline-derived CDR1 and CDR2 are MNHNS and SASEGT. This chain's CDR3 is CASKPRTTNYGYTF. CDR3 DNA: TGTGCCAGCAAGCCTAGAACAACTAACTATGGCTACACCTTC.

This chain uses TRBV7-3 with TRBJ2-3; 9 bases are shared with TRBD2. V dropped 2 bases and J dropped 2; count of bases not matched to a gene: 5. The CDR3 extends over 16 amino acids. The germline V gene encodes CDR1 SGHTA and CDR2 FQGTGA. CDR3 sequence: CASSLRASGNTDTQYF. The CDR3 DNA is TGTGCCAGCAGCTTACGGGCTAGCGGGAACACAGATACGCAGTATTTT.

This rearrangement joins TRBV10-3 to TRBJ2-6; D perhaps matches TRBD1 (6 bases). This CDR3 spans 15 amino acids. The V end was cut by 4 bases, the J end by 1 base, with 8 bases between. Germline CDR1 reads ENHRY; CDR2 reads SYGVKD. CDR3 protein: CAISAQGSGANVLTF. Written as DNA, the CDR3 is TGTGCCATCAGTGCACAGGGTTCTGGGGCCAACGTCCTGACTTTC.

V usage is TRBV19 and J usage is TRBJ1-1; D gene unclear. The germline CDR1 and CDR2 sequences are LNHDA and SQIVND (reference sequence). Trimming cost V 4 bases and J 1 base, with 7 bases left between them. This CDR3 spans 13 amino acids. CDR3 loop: CASSNAGNTEAFF. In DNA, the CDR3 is TGTGCCAGTAGTAACGCGGGGAACACTGAAGCTTTCTTT.

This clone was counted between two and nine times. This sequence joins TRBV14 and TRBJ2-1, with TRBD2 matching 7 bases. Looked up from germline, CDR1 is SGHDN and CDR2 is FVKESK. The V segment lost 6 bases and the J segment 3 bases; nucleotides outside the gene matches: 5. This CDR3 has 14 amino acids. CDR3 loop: CASSWEGLYNEQFF. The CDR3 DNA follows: TGTGCCAGCAGTTGGGAGGGCCTCTACAATGAGCAGTTCTTC.

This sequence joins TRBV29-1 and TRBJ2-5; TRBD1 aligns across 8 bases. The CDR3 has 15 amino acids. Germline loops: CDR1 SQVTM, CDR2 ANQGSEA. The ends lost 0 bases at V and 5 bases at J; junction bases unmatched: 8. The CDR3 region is CSVEDRTGIMETQYF. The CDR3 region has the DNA TGCAGCGTTGAAGACCGGACAGGGATTATGGAGACCCAGTACTTC.

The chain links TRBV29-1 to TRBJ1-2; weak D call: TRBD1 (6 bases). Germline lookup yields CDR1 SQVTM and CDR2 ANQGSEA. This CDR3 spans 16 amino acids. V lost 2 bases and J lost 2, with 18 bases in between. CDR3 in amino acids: CSVEIPYGRGNYGYTF. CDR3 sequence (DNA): TGCAGCGTTGAAATCCCCTACGGTAGGGGGAACTATGGCTACACCTTC.

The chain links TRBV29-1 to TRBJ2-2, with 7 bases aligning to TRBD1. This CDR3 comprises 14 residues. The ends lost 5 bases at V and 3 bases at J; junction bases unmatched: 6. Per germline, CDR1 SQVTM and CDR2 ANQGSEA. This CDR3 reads CSVRGLFHTGELFF. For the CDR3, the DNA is TGCAGCGTTAGGGGGCTATTCCACACCGGGGAGCTGTTTTTT.

The CDR3 sequence: CSVDGGIGYNEQFF. CDR3 nucleotides: TGCAGCGTTGACGGCGGGATCGGGTACAATGAGCAGTTCTTC. V gene TRBV29-1 combines with J gene TRBJ2-1; maybe TRBD2 (6 bases). CDR3 length: 14 residues. V lost 3 bases and J lost 4, with 13 bases in between. Per the germline V gene, CDR1 is SQVTM and CDR2 is ANQGSEA.

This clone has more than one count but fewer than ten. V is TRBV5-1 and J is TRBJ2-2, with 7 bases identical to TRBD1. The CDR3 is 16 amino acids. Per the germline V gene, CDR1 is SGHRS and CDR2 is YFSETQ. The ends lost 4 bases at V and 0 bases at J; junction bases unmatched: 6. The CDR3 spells CASSQSGTANTGELFF. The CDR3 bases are TGCGCCAGCAGCCAATCCGGGACAGCGAACACCGGGGAGCTGTTTTTT.

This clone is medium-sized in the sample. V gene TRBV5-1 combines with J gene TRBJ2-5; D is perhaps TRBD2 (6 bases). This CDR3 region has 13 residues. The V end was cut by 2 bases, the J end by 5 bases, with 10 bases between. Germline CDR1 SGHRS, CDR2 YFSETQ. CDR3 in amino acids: CASSFGGKETQYF. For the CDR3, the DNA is TGCGCCAGCAGCTTCGGGGGAAAGGAGACCCAGTACTTC.

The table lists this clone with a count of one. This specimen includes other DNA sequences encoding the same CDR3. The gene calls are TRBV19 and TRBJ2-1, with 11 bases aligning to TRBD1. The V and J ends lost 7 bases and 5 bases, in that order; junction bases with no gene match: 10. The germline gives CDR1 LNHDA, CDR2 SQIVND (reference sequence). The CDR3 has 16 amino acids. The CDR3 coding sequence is TGTGCCAGTATGATCCCAGGACAGGGGGCTCACAATGAGCAGTTCTTC. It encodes CASMIPGQGAHNEQFF.